The next 13 T cell receptor beta chains were all read from a single sample in a study of T cell responses to AZD1222 COVID-19 vaccine. Assay used: immunoSEQ multiplex PCR; TCRdb lists only in-frame clones, some missing. Among fewer than 110,000 clones listed, less than 90% were seen once. The sequencing used peripheral blood, collected on day 0 of AZD1222 vaccination. The source of these receptors is an adult in good health.

This clone was seen just once. This chain connects TRBV6-5 to TRBJ1-1, with D unresolved. Germline-derived CDR1 and CDR2 are MNHEY and SVGAGI. The CDR3 sequence is 14 residues long. The V end was cut by 7 bases, the J end by 0 bases, with 12 bases between. CDR3 nucleotide sequence: TGTGCCAGCAATAAACCGGGATTGAACACTGAAGCTTTCTTT. Its protein product is CASNKPGLNTEAFF.

This rearrangement joins TRBV7-2 to TRBJ1-5; D unclear. CDR3 length equals 13 residues. Germline V gives CDR1 SGHTA, CDR2 FQGNSA. V was shortened by 2 bases and J by 1 base, with 3 bases between the two germline ends. CDR3 sequence (DNA): TGTGCCAGCAGCTTATTCAGCAATCAGCCCCAGCATTTT. It is translated as CASSLFSNQPQHF.

The CDR3 is CASSPRRGTEAFF. DNA of the CDR3: TGTGCCAGCAGTCCTCGGAGGGGGACTGAAGCTTTCTTT. The rearrangement links TRBV6-5 to TRBJ1-1; TRBD1 is a possible D gene (6 bases). The V end was cut by 5 bases, the J end by 5 bases, with 12 bases between. This CDR3 is built from 13 residues. Germline CDR1 and CDR2: MNHEY and SVGAGI.

The chain recombines TRBV11-2 with TRBJ2-1, with 7 bases identical to TRBD2. Losses at the gene ends were 5 bases for V and 10 bases for J; bases not matched to a gene: 14. The length of the CDR3 is 15 residues. Germline CDR1 is SGHAT and CDR2 is FQNNGV. Here the CDR3 DNA reads TGTGCCAGCAGCCTCCGGGACTACCGGGGGGAGGAGCAGTTCTTC. This gives the protein CASSLRDYRGEEQFF.

In this sample, this clone turned up a few times. The genes are TRBV10-2 and TRBJ2-1; 13 nucleotides line up with TRBD2. Germline values: CDR1 WSHSY, CDR2 SAAADI. The ends lost 10 bases at V and 7 bases at J; junction bases unmatched: 13. The CDR3 spans 16 residues. The CDR3 protein is CATSLAGGYPRNEQFF. The CDR3 bases are TGCGCCACCTCACTAGCGGGAGGGTACCCGAGGAATGAGCAGTTCTTC.

The chain links TRBV6-5 to TRBJ2-1; 9 bases are a match to TRBD1. The CDR3 contains 16 residues. The germline CDR1 and CDR2 sequences are MNHEY and SVGAGI. J gave up 4 bases and V 4 bases, and 8 bases lay outside the gene matches. The CDR3 nucleotides are TGTGCCAGCAGTTCCCTTAGGGGGACAGGGTACAATGAGCAGTTCTTC. The encoded protein is CASSSLRGTGYNEQFF.

A few counts support this clone. V usage is TRBV14 and J usage is TRBJ1-1; D gene uncertain. Per germline, CDR1 SGHDN and CDR2 FVKESK. The CDR3 is 16 amino acids. Trimming took off 2 bases at V and 2 bases at J, with 15 bases between the two ends. The CDR3 is CASSQRTREENTEAFF. CDR3 nucleotide sequence: TGTGCCAGCAGCCAACGGACGCGGGAAGAAAACACTGAAGCTTTCTTT.

The chain is built from TRBV7-2 and TRBJ1-2; D not certain. Germline V gives CDR1 SGHTA, CDR2 FQGNSA. Trimming shortened V by 0 bases and J by 0 bases, and 8 bases separated the two germline ends. The CDR3 spans 15 residues. The CDR3 DNA follows: TGTGCCAGCAGCTTAGCGGCTCCCACTAACTATGGCTACACCTTC. This codes for CASSLAAPTNYGYTF.

V usage is TRBV29-1 and J usage is TRBJ2-7; D unclear. CDR3 length equals 13 residues. The V gene's germline CDR1 is SQVTM and CDR2 ANQGSEA. Trimming removed 8 bases from V and 4 bases from J, with 18 bases in between. The CDR3 here is CSIGSGLGYEQYF. CDR3 nucleotide sequence: TGCAGCATAGGGTCGGGTCTCGGTTACGAGCAGTACTTC.

V usage is TRBV19 and J usage is TRBJ2-3; D is perhaps TRBD1 (6 bases). This CDR3 has 14 residues. Per germline, CDR1 LNHDA and CDR2 SQIVND (reference sequence). V was cut by 5 bases and J by 5 bases, with 14 bases left in between. The CDR3 loop is CASSLGGREDTQYF. The CDR3 bases are TGTGCCAGTAGTCTAGGGGGACGCGAAGATACGCAGTATTTT.

The V gene is TRBV9, the J gene TRBJ1-1, with D uncertain. Germline CDR1 and CDR2: SGDLS and YYNGEE. CDR3 length: 13 amino acids. V lost 4 bases, J lost 7 bases, and 14 bases lay in between. CDR3 in DNA: TGTGCCAGCAGCCCAATGGTTTCTCTTGAAGCTTTCTTT. Amino acid sequence: CASSPMVSLEAFF.

This chain uses TRBV24-1 with TRBJ2-5, with TRBD2 identical over 10 bases. Germline values: CDR1 KGHDR, CDR2 SFDVKD. The CDR3 covers 18 residues. Unmatched junction bases numbered 12, after V lost 1 base and J lost 5 bases. In DNA, the CDR3 is TGTGCCACCAGTGATTTTGGTAGCGGGAGGTTGTTTGGGGAGACCCAGTACTTC. This sequence encodes CATSDFGSGRLFGETQYF.

V usage is TRBV12-3 or TRBV12-4 and J usage is TRBJ2-3; no firm D call. The CDR3 runs to 13 residues. Trimming stripped 8 bases from V and 4 bases from J, with 13 bases between. The CDR3 loop reads CASGGGPADTQYF. CDR3 coding DNA: TGTGCCAGCGGTGGTGGGCCGGCAGATACGCAGTATTTT.